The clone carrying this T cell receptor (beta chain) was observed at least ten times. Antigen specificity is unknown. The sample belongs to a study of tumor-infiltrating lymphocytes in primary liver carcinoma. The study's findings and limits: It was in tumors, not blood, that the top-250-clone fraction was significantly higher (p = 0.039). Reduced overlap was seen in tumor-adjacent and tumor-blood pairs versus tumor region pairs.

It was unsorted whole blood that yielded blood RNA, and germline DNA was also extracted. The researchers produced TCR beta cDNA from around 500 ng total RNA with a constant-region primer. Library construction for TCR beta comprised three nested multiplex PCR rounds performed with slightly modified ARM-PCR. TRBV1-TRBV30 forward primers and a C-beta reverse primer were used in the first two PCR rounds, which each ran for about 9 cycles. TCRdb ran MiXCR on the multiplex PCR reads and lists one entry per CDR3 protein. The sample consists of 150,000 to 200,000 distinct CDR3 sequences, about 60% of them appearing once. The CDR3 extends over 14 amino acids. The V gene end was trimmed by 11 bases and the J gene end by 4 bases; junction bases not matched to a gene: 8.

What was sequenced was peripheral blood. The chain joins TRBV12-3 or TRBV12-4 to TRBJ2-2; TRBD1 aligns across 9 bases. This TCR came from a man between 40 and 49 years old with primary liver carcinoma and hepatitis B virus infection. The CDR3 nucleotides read TGTGCCGTACCACAGGGGGCCGGCACCGGGGAGCTGTTTTTT. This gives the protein CAVPQGAGTGELFF.